Listed here are 2 T cell receptor beta chains from one sample, sequenced in a study of somatic mutations in cytotoxic T cells in rheumatoid arthritis. The data were produced by immunoSEQ multiplex PCR, yet TCRdb's version contains in-frame clones alone and is incomplete. Of around 15,000 clones in the sample, over 70% were seen once. Sequenced material: CD8+ T cells sorted from blood. All receptors derive from an adult with rheumatoid arthritis.

The V and J genes are TRBV5-6 and TRBJ2-1; D gene unclear. The germline gives CDR1 SGHDT, CDR2 YYEEEE. This CDR3 is built from 14 residues. V was pared by 4 bases and J by 6 bases, with 14 bases between. The CDR3: CASSPSPVSNEQFF. The CDR3, as DNA: TGTGCCAGCAGCCCGTCACCGGTTTCCAATGAGCAGTTCTTC.

The chain couples TRBV27 to TRBJ1-2, with TRBD1 matching 9 bases. This CDR3 region has 13 residues. V lost 5 bases to trimming and J lost 3 bases; unmatched junction nucleotides: 1. Germline loops: CDR1 MNHEY, CDR2 SMNVEV (reference sequence). The CDR3 nucleotides are TGTGCCAGCAGTGGACAGGGGCACTATGGCTACACCTTC. Translation gives CASSGQGHYGYTF.